The 10 T cell receptor beta chains presented below share a single source sample, sequenced in a study of T cells expressing NK-cell markers. TCRdb reprocessed the 5' RACE reads; each CDR3 protein has one entry and no DNA is given. In total, the table holds a few hundred thousand distinct CDR3 sequences. The sample was blood T cells: a sorted CD56 or NKG2C T cell subset, CD4+ or CD8+ T cells, or bulk PBMC T cells (not recorded which). The receptors stem from a man aged 18 to 70 in good health.

The chain joins TRBV20-1 to TRBJ1-2; the TCRdb D gene call, TRBD1, has no DNA to confirm it. This CDR3 comprises 13 residues. Germline loops: CDR1 DFQATT, CDR2 SNEGSKA (reference sequence). CDR3 residues: CSARGGGSGGYTF.

V and J are TRBV20-1 and TRBJ1-2; TCRdb proposes TRBD1, but this gene call is untestable without DNA. Germline-derived CDR1 and CDR2 are DFQATT and SNEGSKA (reference sequence). The CDR3 is 15 residues long. The CDR3 loop is CSARPSGTGRRGYTF.

The V call is TRBV6-1, the J call TRBJ1-4; as DNA is missing, the TRBD1 call by TCRdb cannot be tested. The CDR3 is 16 residues long. CDR1 and CDR2 (germline): MNHNS, SASEGT. CDR3 loop: CASTRDGVEEKGKLFF.

The V and J genes are TRBV5-6 and TRBJ2-7; TCRdb's D call of TRBD1 is untestable without DNA. The CDR3 has 17 residues. Germline V gene sequence: CDR1 SGHDT, CDR2 YYEEEE. This chain's CDR3 is CASSPRPDRQGPYEQYF.

The chain couples TRBV7-2 to TRBJ1-1; as DNA is missing, the TRBD1 call by TCRdb cannot be tested. The CDR3 covers 15 residues. Germline V gene data show CDR1 as SGHTA and CDR2 as FQGNSA. CDR3 protein: CASSFRPGGRTEAFF.

The V call is TRBV6-1, the J call TRBJ1-5; TCRdb's D call of TRBD1 is untestable without DNA. Looked up from germline, CDR1 is MNHNS and CDR2 is SASEGT. CDR3 length: 14 residues. CDR3: CASSKQGGNQPQHF.

The V call is TRBV12-3 or TRBV12-4, the J call TRBJ2-5; TCRdb's D call, TRBD1, is unchecked because there is no DNA. CDR3 length: 15 amino acids. This chain's CDR3 is CASSLANRGQETQYF.

Here the CDR3 reads CASRTGTEETQYF. The V call is TRBV5-5, the J call TRBJ2-5. The CDR3 length is 13 residues. Germline V CDR1 and CDR2: SGHKS, YYEKEE (reference sequence). The full variable domain, its missing parts supplied by reference TRBV5-5 and TRBJ2-5, is DAGVTQSPTHLIKTRGQQVTLRCSPISGHKSVSWYQQVLGQGPQFIFQYYEKEERGRGNFPDRFSARQFPNYSSELNVNALLLGDSALYLCASRTGTEETQYFGPGTRLLVL.

The chain couples TRBV6-5 to TRBJ2-1; lacking DNA, the TRBD2 call made by TCRdb goes unchecked. In germline, CDR1 is MNHEY, CDR2 SVGAGI. The CDR3 runs to 16 residues. The CDR3 spells CASSRGLAGGLNEQFF.

The rearrangement links TRBV12-5 to TRBJ1-1; TCRdb proposes TRBD1, but this gene call is untestable without DNA. The CDR3 sequence is 15 residues long. Germline V gene data show CDR1 as LGHNT and CDR2 as FRNRAP. CDR3: CASGLTPGPNTEAFF.